The 5 T cell receptor beta chains below come from one sample, sequenced in a study of cytomegalovirus exposure and HLA in healthy donors. The PCR contained 60 Vbeta and 13 Jbeta primers. The assay was immunoSEQ multiplex PCR, and TCRdb's table has in-frame clones only and misses some. The sample carries about 37,000 clones, around 70% recorded once. Sequencing used PBMCs. All receptors derive from a man younger than 45 in good health and CMV-seronegative.

V gene TRBV4-1 combines with J gene TRBJ2-5, with TRBD2 as a possible D gene (6 bases). Trimming took off 0 bases at V and 2 bases at J, with 13 bases between the two ends. This CDR3 contains 16 residues. Germline V gene lookup returns CDR1 MGHRA and CDR2 YSYEKL. In DNA, the CDR3 is TGCGCCAGCAGCCAAGATCGTCCTAGCGCACAAGAGACCCAGTACTTC. Translation: CASSQDRPSAQETQYF.

Only one count was recorded for this clone. The chain uses TRBV2 and TRBJ1-4; D remains ambiguous. CDR3 length: 12 residues. Germline loops: CDR1 SNHLY, CDR2 FYNNEI. CDR3 DNA: TGTGCTAGCGAGTCGGGGAATGAAAAACTGTTTTTT. As protein: CASESGNEKLFF.

The chain has TRBV7-9 and TRBJ1-2, with 7 bases lining up with TRBD1. CDR3 length: 17 amino acids. Germline CDR1 is SEHNR and CDR2 is FQNEAQ (reference sequence). Trimming cost V 4 bases and J 2 bases; bases outside gene matches: 13. This CDR3 is CASSWNRGWGDNYGYTF. DNA of the CDR3: TGTGCCAGCAGCTGGAACAGGGGATGGGGTGACAACTATGGCTACACCTTC.

The chain joins TRBV14 to TRBJ2-1; D possibly corresponds to TRBD1 (7 bases). CDR1 and CDR2 (germline): SGHDN, FVKESK. The CDR3 is made up of 16 amino acids. Trimming left V 5 bases short and J 4 bases short, with 18 bases between. The CDR3, as DNA: TGTGCCAGCAGCTCAATGGGGGGACAGTTTTACAATGAGCAGTTCTTC. This codes for CASSSMGGQFYNEQFF.

The rearrangement links TRBV19 to TRBJ2-3, with TRBD1 as a possible D gene (5 bases). CDR1 and CDR2 from the germline V gene are LNHDA and SQIVND (reference sequence). V was pared by 6 bases and J by 7 bases, with 11 bases between. The CDR3 runs to 12 residues. The CDR3 reads CASSPSGYTQYF. CDR3 bases: TGTGCCAGTAGCCCCTCAGGGTATACGCAGTATTTT.